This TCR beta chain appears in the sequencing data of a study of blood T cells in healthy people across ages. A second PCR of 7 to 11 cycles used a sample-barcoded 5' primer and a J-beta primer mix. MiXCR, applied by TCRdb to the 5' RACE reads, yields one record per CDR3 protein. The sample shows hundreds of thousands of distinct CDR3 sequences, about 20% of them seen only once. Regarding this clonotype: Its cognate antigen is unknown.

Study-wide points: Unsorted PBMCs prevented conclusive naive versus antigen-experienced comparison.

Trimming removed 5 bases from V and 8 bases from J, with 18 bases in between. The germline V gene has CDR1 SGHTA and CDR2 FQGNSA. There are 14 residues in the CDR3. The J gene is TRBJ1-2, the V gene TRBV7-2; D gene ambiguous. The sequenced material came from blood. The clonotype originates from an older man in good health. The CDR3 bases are TGTGCCAGCAGCATAACCGCCGGGGAGTACGGCTACACCTTC. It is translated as CASSITAGEYGYTF.